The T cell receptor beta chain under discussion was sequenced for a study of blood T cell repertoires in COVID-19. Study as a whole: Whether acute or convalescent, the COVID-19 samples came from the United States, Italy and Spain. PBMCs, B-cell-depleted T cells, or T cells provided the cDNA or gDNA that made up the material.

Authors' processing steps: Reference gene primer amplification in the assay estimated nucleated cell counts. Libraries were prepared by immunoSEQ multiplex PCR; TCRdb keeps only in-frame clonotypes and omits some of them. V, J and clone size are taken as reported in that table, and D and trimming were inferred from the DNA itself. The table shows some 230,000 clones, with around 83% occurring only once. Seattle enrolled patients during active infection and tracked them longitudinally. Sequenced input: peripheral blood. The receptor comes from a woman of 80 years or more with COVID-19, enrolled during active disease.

CDR3 sequence reads: CASSVRQGTYGYTF. The CDR3 DNA is TGTGCCAGCAGCGTTAGACAGGGGACCTATGGCTACACCTTC. This chain connects TRBV5-5 to TRBJ1-2, with 8 positions matching TRBD1. This CDR3 region has 14 residues. V dropped 4 bases and J dropped 4; count of bases not matched to a gene: 6. From germline, CDR1 is SGHKS and CDR2 YYEKEE (reference sequence).